These T cell receptor beta chains were read from a single sample in a study of OX40 agonist ivuxolimab in advanced cancers. The data were produced by immunoSEQ multiplex PCR, yet TCRdb's version contains in-frame clones alone and is incomplete. This sample has about 26,000 clones, with around four fifths found just once. The source material was CD4+ or CD8+ T cells sorted from blood, sampled in a trial of the OX40 agonist ivuxolimab. These receptors were collected from an adult with an advanced solid tumor such as melanoma, head and neck, liver or kidney cancer. CDR3s include the opening cysteine and the closing phenylalanine or tryptophan. The D gene is left open where the match is weak. Some rows have no size entry. The others give once, few or many, or a class for an expanded clone.

-	TRBV6-5	TRBJ1-5	-	TGTGCCAGCAGCCCCCTTGCGTATCAGCCCCAGCATTTT	CASSPLAYQPQHF
-	TRBV19	TRBJ2-1	-	TGTGCCAGTAGTATTATGAGTAGCTCCTACAATGAGCAGTTCTTC	CASSIMSSSYNEQFF
TRBD2	TRBV4-1	TRBJ2-5	-	TGCGCCAGCAGCCAATACCCTAGCGGGGGCTTACAAGAGACCCAGTACTTC	CASSQYPSGGLQETQYF
-	TRBV5-4	TRBJ2-1	-	TGTGCCAGCAGTCTACCACCGCCGGGCGGGAATGAGCAGTTCTTC	CASSLPPPGGNEQFF
-	TRBV4-1	TRBJ1-2	-	TGCGCCAGCAGCCCTCCTTTGAGTACACAATACTATGGCTACACCTTC	CASSPPLSTQYYGYTF
TRBD1	TRBV19	TRBJ1-5	-	TGTGCCAGTAGTACGTTGACAGGGGGCCAGCCCCAGCATTTT	CASSTLTGGQPQHF
-	TRBV4-1	TRBJ1-1	-	TGCGCCAGCAGCCTTGGTGGGAACACTGAAGCTTTCTTT	CASSLGGNTEAFF
TRBD2	TRBV30	TRBJ2-1	-	TGTGCCTGGAGCCCACTAGCGGGGCACAATGAGCAGTTCTTC	CAWSPLAGHNEQFF
-	TRBV2	TRBJ1-2	-	TGTGCCAGTACCGGAGTTAACTATGGCTACACCTTC	CASTGVNYGYTF
TRBD1	TRBV7-9	TRBJ1-3	few	TGTGCCAGCAGCCCAGTAGGGGGCTACTCTGGAAACACCATATATTTT	CASSPVGGYSGNTIYF
TRBD1	TRBV12-5	TRBJ2-7	-	TGTGCTAGTGGCCCGGGACAGAACTACGAGCAGTACTTC	CASGPGQNYEQYF
TRBD1	TRBV5-1	TRBJ1-6	-	TGCGCCAGCAGCTTGACAGGGGAGAATTCACCCCTCCACTTT	CASSLTGENSPLHF
-	TRBV7-2	TRBJ1-1	-	TGTGCCAGCGGAATTACAGTGGAAGCTTTCTTT	CASGITVEAFF
TRBD2	TRBV11-2	TRBJ2-3	-	TGTGCCAGCAGCCCAGGGACTAGCGGGGGCCGGGTGTCCCCAGATACGCAGTATTTT	CASSPGTSGGRVSPDTQYF
-	TRBV27	TRBJ1-5	-	TGTGCCAGCAGTTTAGAGGGTAATAGCAATCAGCCCCAGCATTTT	CASSLEGNSNQPQHF
-	TRBV5-1	TRBJ2-5	-	TGCGCCAGCAGCCTCGAGGGGGGCTTCCAAGAGACCCAGTACTTC	CASSLEGGFQETQYF
-	TRBV7-9	TRBJ1-3	-	TGTGCCAGCCCCTACGGAAACACCATATATTTT	CASPYGNTIYF
-	TRBV2	TRBJ2-7	-	TGTGCCAGCAACCTAGGACCGTACTCCTACGAGCAGTACTTC	CASNLGPYSYEQYF
TRBD1	TRBV19	TRBJ1-4	-	TGTGCCAGTAGTGACCCCGGGACAGGGGAGGAAAAACTGTTTTTT	CASSDPGTGEEKLFF
TRBD2	TRBV5-4	TRBJ2-3	-	TGTGCCAGCACATCGACTAGCGGGGGGGCTGATACGCAGTATTTT	CASTSTSGGADTQYF
-	TRBV6-5	TRBJ2-1	-	TGTGCCAGCCAGGACTACAATGAGCAGTTCTTC	CASQDYNEQFF
-	TRBV6-6	TRBJ1-6	few	TGTGCCAGCAGTCCTAGGAGTCGGGATTCACCCCTCCACTTT	CASSPRSRDSPLHF
-	TRBV7-7	TRBJ2-7	-	TGTGCTAGCAGCTTAGTATCGACGGGGGAGCAGTACTTC	CASSLVSTGEQYF
-	TRBV4-1	TRBJ2-3	-	TGCGCCAGCAGCCAAGTGGGGGAATCAGATACGCAGTATTTT	CASSQVGESDTQYF
-	TRBV6-5	TRBJ1-2	-	TGTGCCAGCAGTTACTCTCCAGAGGTCGGTGGCTACACCTTC	CASSYSPEVGGYTF
TRBD1	TRBV5-4	TRBJ1-1	-	TGTGCCAGCAGCCGGGGACAGGGGTTGGCTGAAGCTTTCTTT	CASSRGQGLAEAFF
TRBD1	TRBV5-5	TRBJ2-7	-	TGTGCCAGCAGCTTCGAGACAGGGGGATACCTCTACGAGCAGTACTTC	CASSFETGGYLYEQYF
-	TRBV7-8	TRBJ1-2	-	TGTGCCAGCAGCTTCCGGGACACCAACTATGGCTACACCTTC	CASSFRDTNYGYTF
-	TRBV4-1	TRBJ2-7	-	TGCGCCAGCAGCCATGACCAGAAAGACTCCTACGAGCAGTACTTC	CASSHDQKDSYEQYF
-	TRBV5-5	TRBJ1-1	-	TGTGCCAGCAGCTTGGTGCAGGTCAAGAACACTGAAGCTTTCTTT	CASSLVQVKNTEAFF
-	TRBV6-5	TRBJ1-4	-	TGTGCCAGCAGTTACTCGGCACCAACTAATGAAAAACTGTTTTTT	CASSYSAPTNEKLFF
-	TRBV19	TRBJ1-1	-	TGTGCCAGTAGTCCAGGACTCCGGAACACTGAAGCTTTCTTT	CASSPGLRNTEAFF
TRBD1	TRBV29-1	TRBJ1-6	-	TGCAGCGCCCGGACAGGCGAAAATTCACCCCTCCACTTT	CSARTGENSPLHF
-	TRBV7-8	TRBJ1-1	-	TGTGCCAGCAGCCCGGGACCGAACACTGAAGCTTTCTTT	CASSPGPNTEAFF
TRBD2	TRBV7-6	TRBJ2-5	-	TGTGCCAGCAGCTCGTGGGGAGCGGGGGGTGCAGGAGAGACCCAGTACTTC	CASSSWGAGGAGETQYF
TRBD1	TRBV29-1	TRBJ1-4	-	TGCAGCGTTGCCGGGACAGGGACGACTAATGAAAAACTGTTTTTT	CSVAGTGTTNEKLFF
-	TRBV4-1	TRBJ1-5	-	TGCGCCAGCAGCCAAGATTGGTCGGGGTTCAGTCAGCCCCAGCATTTT	CASSQDWSGFSQPQHF
-	TRBV4-1	TRBJ1-1	-	TGCGCCAGCAGCCCAGACCGAGGTAGAAACATTGAAGCTTTCTTT	CASSPDRGRNIEAFF
-	TRBV4-1	TRBJ2-1	once	TGCGCCAGCAGCCAGACTGGCTCCTACAATGAGCAGTTCTTC	CASSQTGSYNEQFF
-	TRBV5-6	TRBJ2-1	-	TGTGCCAGCAGCCAGGGCCCTTACAATGAGCAGTTCTTC	CASSQGPYNEQFF
-	TRBV5-4	TRBJ2-7	-	TGTGCCAGCATTTCGTTGGGGGGAGAGCAGTACTTC	CASISLGGEQYF
-	TRBV5-6	TRBJ2-7	-	TGTGCCAGCAGCTTGGTTCAGAGCTACGAGCAGTACTTC	CASSLVQSYEQYF
-	TRBV12-5	TRBJ1-1	-	TGTGCTAGTGGTTTGGCTGCCCTATTGGTACACGGTGTCGCTGAAGCTTTCTTT	CASGLAALLVHGVAEAFF
-	TRBV6-5	TRBJ2-7	-	TGTGCCAGCAGTTACTCGAGCAGGGGCTACGAGCAGTACTTC	CASSYSSRGYEQYF
-	TRBV27	TRBJ2-5	-	TGTGCCAGCAGTTTATCTTGGGCGGGACCTCAAGAGACCCAGTACTTC	CASSLSWAGPQETQYF
-	TRBV10-1	TRBJ2-5	-	TGCGCCAGCAGTGAGTCGACAGAAGAGACCCAGTACTTC	CASSESTEETQYF
-	TRBV7-9	TRBJ2-5	-	TGTGCCAGCAGCTTAGTAGTGGAAGAGACCCAGTACTTC	CASSLVVEETQYF
TRBD1	TRBV7-7	TRBJ1-3	once	TGTGCCAGCAGCCAGGGACAGGGGGCAAACACCATATATTTT	CASSQGQGANTIYF
-	TRBV5-1	TRBJ1-1	-	TGCGCCAGCAGCCTGACAGGTTACACTGAAGCTTTCTTT	CASSLTGYTEAFF
-	TRBV15	TRBJ1-5	-	TGTGCCACCAGCAGAGGAAGGGGGGGCAATCAGCCCCAGCATTTT	CATSRGRGGNQPQHF
-	TRBV5-4	TRBJ2-3	-	TGTGCCAGCAGCTTGTTGGGCTACACAGATACGCAGTATTTT	CASSLLGYTDTQYF
-	TRBV5-1	TRBJ2-2	-	TGCGCCAGCTGGGAGTCACTAGCGAACACCGGGGAGCTGTTTTTT	CASWESLANTGELFF
TRBD1	TRBV4-1	TRBJ2-7	-	TGCGCCAGCAGCCAAACAGGGGACAATTCCTACGAGCAGTACTTC	CASSQTGDNSYEQYF
-	TRBV4-1	TRBJ1-1	-	TGCGCCAGCAGCTTTGGACAAACTAACACTGAAGCTTTCTTT	CASSFGQTNTEAFF
TRBD2	TRBV6-1	TRBJ2-1	-	TGTGCCAGCACTCCGGTGGGGGGGGAATACAATGAGCAGTTCTTC	CASTPVGGEYNEQFF